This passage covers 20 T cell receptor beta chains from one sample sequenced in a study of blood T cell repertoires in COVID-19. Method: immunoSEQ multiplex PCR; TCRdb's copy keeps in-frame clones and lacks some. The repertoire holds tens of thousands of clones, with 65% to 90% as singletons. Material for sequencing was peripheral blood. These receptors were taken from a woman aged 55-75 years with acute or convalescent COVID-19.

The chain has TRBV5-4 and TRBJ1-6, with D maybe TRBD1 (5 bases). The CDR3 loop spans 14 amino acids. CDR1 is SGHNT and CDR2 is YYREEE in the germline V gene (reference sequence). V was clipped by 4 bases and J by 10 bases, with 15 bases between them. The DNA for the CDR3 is TGTGCCAGCAGCCCCGGGGGTACCCCATCACCCCTCCACTTT. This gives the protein CASSPGGTPSPLHF.

The CDR3 DNA reads TGTGCCAGCGGCCCAGGGCGGAGCACAGATACGCAGTATTTT. It yields the protein CASGPGRSTDTQYF. The chain combines TRBV2 with TRBJ2-3, with D possibly being TRBD1 (5 bases). The CDR3 extends over 14 amino acids. Trimming shortened V by 8 bases and J by 0 bases, and 12 bases separated the two germline ends. From germline, CDR1 is SNHLY and CDR2 FYNNEI.

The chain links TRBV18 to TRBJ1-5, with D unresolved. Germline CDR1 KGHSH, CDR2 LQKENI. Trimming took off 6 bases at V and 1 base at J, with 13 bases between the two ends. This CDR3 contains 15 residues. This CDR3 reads CASSYSGPSNQPQHF. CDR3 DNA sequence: TGTGCCAGCTCCTATTCGGGTCCCAGCAATCAGCCCCAGCATTTT. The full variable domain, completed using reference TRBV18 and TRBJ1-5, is NAGVMQNPRHLVRRRGQEARLRCSPMKGHSHVYWYRQLPEEGLKFMVYLQKENIIDESGMPKERFSAEFPKEGPSILRIQQVVRGDSAAYFCASSYSGPSNQPQHFGDGTRLSIL.

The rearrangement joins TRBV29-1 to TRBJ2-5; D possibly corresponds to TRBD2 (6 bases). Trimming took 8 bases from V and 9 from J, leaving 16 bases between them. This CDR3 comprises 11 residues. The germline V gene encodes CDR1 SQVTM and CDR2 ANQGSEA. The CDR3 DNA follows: TGCAGCATCCTCGCGGGGTCGGCCCAGTACTTC. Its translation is CSILAGSAQYF.

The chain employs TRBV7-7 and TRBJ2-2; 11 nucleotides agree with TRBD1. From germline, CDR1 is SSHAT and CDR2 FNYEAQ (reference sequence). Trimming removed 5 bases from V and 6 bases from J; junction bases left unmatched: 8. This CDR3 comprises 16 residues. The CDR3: CASSPGQGAVAGELFF. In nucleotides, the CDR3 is TGTGCCAGCAGCCCAGGACAGGGGGCGGTCGCCGGGGAGCTGTTTTTT.

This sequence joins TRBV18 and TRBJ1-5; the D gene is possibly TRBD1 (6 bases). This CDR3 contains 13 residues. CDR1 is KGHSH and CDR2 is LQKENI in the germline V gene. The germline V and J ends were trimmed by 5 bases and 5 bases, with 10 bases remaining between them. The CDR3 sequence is CASSSDRDQPQHF. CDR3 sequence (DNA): TGTGCCAGCTCATCGGACAGAGATCAGCCCCAGCATTTT.

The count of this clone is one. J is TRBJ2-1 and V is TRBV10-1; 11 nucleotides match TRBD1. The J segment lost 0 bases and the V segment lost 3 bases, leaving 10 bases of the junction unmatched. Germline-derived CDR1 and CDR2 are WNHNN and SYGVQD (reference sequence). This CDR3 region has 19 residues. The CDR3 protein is CASSDFGTGGPSSYNEQFF. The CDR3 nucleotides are TGCGCCAGCAGTGACTTTGGGACAGGGGGTCCCAGCTCCTACAATGAGCAGTTCTTC.

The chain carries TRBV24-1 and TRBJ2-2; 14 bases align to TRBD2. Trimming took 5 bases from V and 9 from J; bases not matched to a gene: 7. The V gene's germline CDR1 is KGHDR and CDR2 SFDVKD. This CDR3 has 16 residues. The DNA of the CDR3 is TGTGCCACCAGTGGAGTGGGACTAGCGGGGGCCAGGGAGCTGTTTTTT. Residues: CATSGVGLAGARELFF.

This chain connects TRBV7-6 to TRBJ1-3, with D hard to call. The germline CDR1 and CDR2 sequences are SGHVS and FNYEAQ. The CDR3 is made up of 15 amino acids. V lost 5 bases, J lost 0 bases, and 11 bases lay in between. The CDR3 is CASSPGSVSGNTIYF. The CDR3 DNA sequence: TGTGCCAGCAGCCCGGGGAGTGTCTCTGGAAACACCATATATTTT. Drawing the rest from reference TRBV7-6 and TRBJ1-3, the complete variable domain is GAGVSQSPRYKVTKRGQDVALRCDPISGHVSLYWYRQALGQGPEFLTYFNYEAQQDKSGLPNDRFSAERPEGSISTLTIQRTEQRDSAMYRCASSPGSVSGNTIYFGEGSWLTVV.

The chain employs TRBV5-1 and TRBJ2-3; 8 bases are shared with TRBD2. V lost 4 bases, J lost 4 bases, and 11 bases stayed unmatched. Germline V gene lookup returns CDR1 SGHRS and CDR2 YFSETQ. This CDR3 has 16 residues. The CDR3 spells CASSQSGGREADTQYF. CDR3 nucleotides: TGCGCCAGCAGCCAATCGGGGGGGAGAGAAGCAGATACGCAGTATTTT.

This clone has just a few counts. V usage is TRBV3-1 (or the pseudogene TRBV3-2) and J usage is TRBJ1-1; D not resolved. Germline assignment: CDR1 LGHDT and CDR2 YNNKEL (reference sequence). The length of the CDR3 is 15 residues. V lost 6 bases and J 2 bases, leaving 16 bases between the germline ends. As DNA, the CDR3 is TGTGCCAGCAGGGGAAACTCGGGAGGTAACACTGAAGCTTTCTTT. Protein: CASRGNSGGNTEAFF.

The CDR3 DNA reads TGTGCCAGTAGTAACAAACAGGGTATAGATACGCAGTATTTT. Translation gives CASSNKQGIDTQYF. The chain couples TRBV19 to TRBJ2-3; a possible D gene is TRBD1 (6 bases). V was clipped by 4 bases and J by 5 bases, with 13 bases between them. The germline CDR1 and CDR2 sequences are LNHDA and SQIVND (reference sequence). The CDR3 consists of 14 residues.

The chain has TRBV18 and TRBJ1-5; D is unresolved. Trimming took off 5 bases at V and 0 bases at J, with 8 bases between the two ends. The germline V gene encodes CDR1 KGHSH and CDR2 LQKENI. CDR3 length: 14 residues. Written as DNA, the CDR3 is TGTGCCAGCTCATCGGGAGTTAGCAATCAGCCCCAGCATTTT. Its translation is CASSSGVSNQPQHF.

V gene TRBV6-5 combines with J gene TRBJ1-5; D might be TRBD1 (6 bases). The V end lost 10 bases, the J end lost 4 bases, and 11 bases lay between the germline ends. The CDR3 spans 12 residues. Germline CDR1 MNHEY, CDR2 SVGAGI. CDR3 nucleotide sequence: TGTGCCACGCACCAGGGGAATCAGCCCCAGCATTTT. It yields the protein CATHQGNQPQHF.

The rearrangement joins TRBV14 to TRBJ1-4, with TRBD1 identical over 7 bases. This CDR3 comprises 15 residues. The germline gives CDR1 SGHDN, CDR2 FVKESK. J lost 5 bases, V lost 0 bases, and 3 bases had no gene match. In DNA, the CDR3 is TGTGCCAGCAGCCAAGAACAGGGGCGAAATGAAAAACTGTTTTTT. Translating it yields CASSQEQGRNEKLFF.

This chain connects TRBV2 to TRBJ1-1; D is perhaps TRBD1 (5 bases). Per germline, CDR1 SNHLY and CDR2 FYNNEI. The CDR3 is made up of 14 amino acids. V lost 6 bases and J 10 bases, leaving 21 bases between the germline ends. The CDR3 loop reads CASRGDSLLRGAFF. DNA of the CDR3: TGTGCCAGCAGGGGGGACTCTTTACTCCGAGGAGCTTTCTTT. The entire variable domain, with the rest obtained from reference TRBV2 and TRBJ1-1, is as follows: EPEVTQTPSHQVTQMGQEVILRCVPISNHLYFYWYRQILGQKVEFLVSFYNNEISEKSEIFDDQFSVERPDGSNFTLKIRSTKLEDSAMYFCASRGDSLLRGAFFGQGTRLTVV.

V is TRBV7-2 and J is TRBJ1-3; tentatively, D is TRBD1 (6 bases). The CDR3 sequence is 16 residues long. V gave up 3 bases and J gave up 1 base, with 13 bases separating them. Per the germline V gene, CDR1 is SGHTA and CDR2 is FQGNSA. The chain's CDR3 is CASSLLGQRSGNTIYF. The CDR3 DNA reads TGTGCCAGCAGCTTGTTGGGACAACGATCTGGAAACACCATATATTTT.

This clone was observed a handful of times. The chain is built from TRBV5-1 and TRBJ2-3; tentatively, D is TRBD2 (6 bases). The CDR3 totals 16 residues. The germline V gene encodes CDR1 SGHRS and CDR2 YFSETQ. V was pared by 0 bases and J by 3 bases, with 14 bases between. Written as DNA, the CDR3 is TGCGCCAGCAGCTTGGGTTTGACGGGAGCAACAGATACGCAGTATTTT. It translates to CASSLGLTGATDTQYF.

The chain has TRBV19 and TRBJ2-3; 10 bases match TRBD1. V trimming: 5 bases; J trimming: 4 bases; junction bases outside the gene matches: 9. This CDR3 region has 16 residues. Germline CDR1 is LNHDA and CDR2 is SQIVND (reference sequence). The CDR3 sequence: CASSSLTGGVSDTQYF. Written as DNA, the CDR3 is TGTGCCAGTAGTTCCCTGACAGGGGGCGTTTCAGATACGCAGTATTTT. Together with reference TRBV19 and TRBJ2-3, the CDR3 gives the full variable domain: DGGITQSPKYLFRKEGQNVTLSCEQNLNHDAMYWYRQDPGQGLRLIYYSQIVNDFQKGDIAEGYSVSREKKESFPLTVTSAQKNPTAFYLCASSSLTGGVSDTQYFGPGTRLTVL.

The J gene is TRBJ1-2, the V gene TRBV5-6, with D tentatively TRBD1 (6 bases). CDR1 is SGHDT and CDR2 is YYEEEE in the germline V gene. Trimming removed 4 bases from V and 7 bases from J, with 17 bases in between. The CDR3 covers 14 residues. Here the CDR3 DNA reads TGTGCCAGCAGCAAAGGACAGAACCGCTTTGGCTACACCTTC. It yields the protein CASSKGQNRFGYTF. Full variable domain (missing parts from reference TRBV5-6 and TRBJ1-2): DAGVTQSPTHLIKTRGQQVTLRCSPKSGHDTVSWYQQALGQGPQFIFQYYEEEERQRGNFPDRFSGHQFPNYSSELNVNALLLGDSALYLCASSKGQNRFGYTFGSGTRLTVV.